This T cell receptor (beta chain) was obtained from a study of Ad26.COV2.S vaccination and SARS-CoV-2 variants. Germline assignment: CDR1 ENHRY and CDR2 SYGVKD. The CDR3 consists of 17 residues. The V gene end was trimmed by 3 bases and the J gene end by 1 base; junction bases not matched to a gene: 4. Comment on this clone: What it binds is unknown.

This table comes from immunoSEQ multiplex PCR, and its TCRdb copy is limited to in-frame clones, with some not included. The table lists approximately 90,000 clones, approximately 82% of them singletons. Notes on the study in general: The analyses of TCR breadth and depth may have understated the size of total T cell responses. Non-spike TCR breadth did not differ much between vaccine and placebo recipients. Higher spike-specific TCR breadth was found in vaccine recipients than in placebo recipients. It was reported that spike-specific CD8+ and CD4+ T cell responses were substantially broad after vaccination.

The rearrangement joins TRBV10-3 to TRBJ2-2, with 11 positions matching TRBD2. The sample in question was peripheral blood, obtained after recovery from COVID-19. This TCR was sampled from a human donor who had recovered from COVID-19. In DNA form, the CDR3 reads TGTGCCATCAGTGAAGGGACTAGCGGAGAGAACACCGGGGAGCTGTTTTTT. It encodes CAISEGTSGENTGELFF.